The clone carrying this T cell receptor beta chain was counted between two and nine times. As to time point: pre-sensitization, week 0. Documented treatment: therapeutic diphenylcyclopropenone sensitization with weekly scalp DPC. Each patch test followed a blood draw. This record belongs to a study of human T cells and chemical hapten exposure. MiXCR, applied by TCRdb to the RACE reads, yields one record per CDR3 protein. The sample gives under 300,000 distinct CDR3 sequences, 7.7% of which show up once; about 1.2% is in the top ten. Sequenced here: whole blood, sampled in connection with sensitization to the hapten diphenylcyclopropenone (DPC). The origin of this receptor is a man between 18 and 35 years old with alopecia areata. Some clones in this sample may be carry-over from other donors' samples.

CDR3: CSAREGQETQYF. Here the CDR3 DNA reads TGCAGTGCTAGAGAAGGGCAAGAGACCCAGTACTTC. The rearrangement uses TRBV20-1 and TRBJ2-5; D is unclear. V was shortened by 0 bases and J by 2 bases, with 4 bases between the two germline ends. Per the germline V gene, CDR1 is DFQATT and CDR2 is SNEGSKA (reference sequence). The CDR3 consists of 12 residues.